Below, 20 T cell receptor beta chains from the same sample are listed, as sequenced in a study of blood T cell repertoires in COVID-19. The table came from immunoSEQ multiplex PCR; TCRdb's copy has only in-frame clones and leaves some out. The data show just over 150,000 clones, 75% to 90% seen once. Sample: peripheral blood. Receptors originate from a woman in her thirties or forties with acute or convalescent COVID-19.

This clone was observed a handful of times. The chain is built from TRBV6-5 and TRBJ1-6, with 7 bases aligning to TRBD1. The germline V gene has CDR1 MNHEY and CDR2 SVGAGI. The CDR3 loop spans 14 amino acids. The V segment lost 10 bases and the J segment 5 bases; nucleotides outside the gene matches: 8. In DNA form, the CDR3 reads TGTGCCACCGTGGCCGGGACAGATAATTCACCCCTCCACTTT. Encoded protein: CATVAGTDNSPLHF.

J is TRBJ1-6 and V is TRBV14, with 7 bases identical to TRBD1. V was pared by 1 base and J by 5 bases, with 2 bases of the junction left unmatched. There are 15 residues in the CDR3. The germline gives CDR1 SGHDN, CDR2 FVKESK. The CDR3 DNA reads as TGTGCCAGCAGCCAAGTCAGGGGGAATAATTCACCCCTCCACTTT. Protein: CASSQVRGNNSPLHF.

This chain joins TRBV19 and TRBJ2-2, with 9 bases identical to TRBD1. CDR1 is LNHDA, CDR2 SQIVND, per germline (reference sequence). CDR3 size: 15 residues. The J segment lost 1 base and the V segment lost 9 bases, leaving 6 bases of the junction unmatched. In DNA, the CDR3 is TGTGCCAGCCATAGACAGGGGGAGAACACCGGGGAGCTGTTTTTT. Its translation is CASHRQGENTGELFF. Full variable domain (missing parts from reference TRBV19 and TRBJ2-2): DGGITQSPKYLFRKEGQNVTLSCEQNLNHDAMYWYRQDPGQGLRLIYYSQIVNDFQKGDIAEGYSVSREKKESFPLTVTSAQKNPTAFYLCASHRQGENTGELFFGEGSRLTVL.

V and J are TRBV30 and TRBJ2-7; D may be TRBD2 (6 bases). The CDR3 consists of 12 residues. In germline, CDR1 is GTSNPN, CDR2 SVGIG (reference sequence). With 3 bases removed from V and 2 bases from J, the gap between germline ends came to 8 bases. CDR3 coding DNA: TGTGCCTGGAGCGGGAGACCCTACGAGCAGTACTTC. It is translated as CAWSGRPYEQYF.

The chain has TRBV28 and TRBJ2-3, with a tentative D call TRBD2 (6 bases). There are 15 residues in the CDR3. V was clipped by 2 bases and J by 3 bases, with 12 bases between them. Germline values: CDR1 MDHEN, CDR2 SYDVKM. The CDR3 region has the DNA TGTGCCAGCAGTTTAATGCGGGGCGGGACAGATACGCAGTATTTT. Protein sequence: CASSLMRGGTDTQYF.

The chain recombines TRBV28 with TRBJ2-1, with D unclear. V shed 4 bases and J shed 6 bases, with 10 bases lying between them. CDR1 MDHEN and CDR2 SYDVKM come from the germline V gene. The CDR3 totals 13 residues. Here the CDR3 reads CASSSLLGNEQFF. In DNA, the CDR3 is TGTGCCAGCAGTTCACTCCTCGGCAATGAGCAGTTCTTC.

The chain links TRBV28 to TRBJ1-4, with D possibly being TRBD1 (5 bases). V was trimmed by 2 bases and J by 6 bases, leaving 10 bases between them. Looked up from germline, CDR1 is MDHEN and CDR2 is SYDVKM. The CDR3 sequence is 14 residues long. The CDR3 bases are TGTGCCAGCAGTTTAATGGGGCCCTATGAAAAACTGTTTTTT. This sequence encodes CASSLMGPYEKLFF.

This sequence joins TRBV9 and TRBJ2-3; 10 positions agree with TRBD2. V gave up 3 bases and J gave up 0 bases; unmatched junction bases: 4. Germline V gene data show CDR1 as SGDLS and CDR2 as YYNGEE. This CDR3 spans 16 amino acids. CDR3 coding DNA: TGTGCCAGCAGCGGAACTAGCGGGGCTAGCACAGATACGCAGTATTTT. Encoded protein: CASSGTSGASTDTQYF.

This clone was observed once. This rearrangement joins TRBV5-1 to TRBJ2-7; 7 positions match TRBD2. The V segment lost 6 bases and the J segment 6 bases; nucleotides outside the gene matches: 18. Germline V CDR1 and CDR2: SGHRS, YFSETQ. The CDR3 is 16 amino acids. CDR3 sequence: CASNWGGGFGVIEQYF. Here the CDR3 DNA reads TGCGCCAGCAACTGGGGGGGAGGATTCGGTGTAATCGAGCAGTACTTC.

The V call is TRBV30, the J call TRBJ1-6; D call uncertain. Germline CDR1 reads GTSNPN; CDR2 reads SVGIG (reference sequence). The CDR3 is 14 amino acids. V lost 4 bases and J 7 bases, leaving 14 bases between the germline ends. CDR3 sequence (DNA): TGTGCCTGGAAGGGCGGGTTACACAATTCACCCCTCCACTTT. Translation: CAWKGGLHNSPLHF. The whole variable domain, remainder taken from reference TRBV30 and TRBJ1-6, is SQTIHQWPATLVQPVGSPLSLECTVEGTSNPNLYWYRQAAGRGLQLLFYSVGIGQISSEVPQNLSASRPQDRQFILSSKKLLLSDSGFYLCAWKGGLHNSPLHFGNGTRLTVT.

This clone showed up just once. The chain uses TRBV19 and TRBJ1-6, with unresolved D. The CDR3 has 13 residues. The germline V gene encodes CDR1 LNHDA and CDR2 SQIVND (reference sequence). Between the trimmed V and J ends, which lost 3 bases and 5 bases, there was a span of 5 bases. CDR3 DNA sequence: TGTGCCAGTAGTATTATCGATAATTCACCCCTCCACTTT. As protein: CASSIIDNSPLHF.

DNA of the CDR3: TGCGCCAGCAGCCCGGACGAGGGGAGGAATGGCTACACCTTC. Its protein product is CASSPDEGRNGYTF. The chain recombines TRBV5-1 with TRBJ1-2; tentatively, D is TRBD1 (5 bases). Germline V gene sequence: CDR1 SGHRS, CDR2 YFSETQ. Trimming stripped 4 bases from V and 6 bases from J, with 16 bases between. There are 14 residues in the CDR3.

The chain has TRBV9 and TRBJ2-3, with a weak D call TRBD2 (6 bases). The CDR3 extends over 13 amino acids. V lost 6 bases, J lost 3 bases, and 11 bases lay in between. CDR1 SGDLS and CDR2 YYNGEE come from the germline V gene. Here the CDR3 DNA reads TGTGCCAGCAACTTGGGGGGAACAGATACGCAGTATTTT. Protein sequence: CASNLGGTDTQYF.

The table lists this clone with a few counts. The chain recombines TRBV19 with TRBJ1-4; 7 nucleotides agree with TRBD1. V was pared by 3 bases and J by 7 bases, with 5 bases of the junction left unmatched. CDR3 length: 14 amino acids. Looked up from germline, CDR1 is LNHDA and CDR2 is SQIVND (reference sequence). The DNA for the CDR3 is TGTGCCAGTAGTATCCGACAGGGTTTTGAAAAACTGTTTTTT. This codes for CASSIRQGFEKLFF.

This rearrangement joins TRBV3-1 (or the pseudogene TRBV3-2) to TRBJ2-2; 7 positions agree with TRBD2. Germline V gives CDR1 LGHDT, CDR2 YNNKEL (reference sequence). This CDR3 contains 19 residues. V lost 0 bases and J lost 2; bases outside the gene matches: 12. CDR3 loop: CASSQDSPGLAVNTGELFF. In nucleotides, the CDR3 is TGTGCCAGCAGCCAAGATAGCCCCGGGCTAGCGGTTAACACCGGGGAGCTGTTTTTT.

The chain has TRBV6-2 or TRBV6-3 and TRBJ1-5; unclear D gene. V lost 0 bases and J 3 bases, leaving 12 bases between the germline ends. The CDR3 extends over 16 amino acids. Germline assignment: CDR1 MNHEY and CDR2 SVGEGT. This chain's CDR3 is CASSYSPARHNQPQHF. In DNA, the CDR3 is TGTGCCAGCAGTTACTCCCCCGCCAGGCACAATCAGCCCCAGCATTTT.

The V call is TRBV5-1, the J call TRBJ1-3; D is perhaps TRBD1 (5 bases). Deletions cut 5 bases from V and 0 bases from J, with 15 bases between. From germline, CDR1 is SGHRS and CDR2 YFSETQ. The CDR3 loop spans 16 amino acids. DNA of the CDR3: TGCGCCAGCAGGCCCAAGGAGGGGTCCTCTGGAAACACCATATATTTT. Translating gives CASRPKEGSSGNTIYF.

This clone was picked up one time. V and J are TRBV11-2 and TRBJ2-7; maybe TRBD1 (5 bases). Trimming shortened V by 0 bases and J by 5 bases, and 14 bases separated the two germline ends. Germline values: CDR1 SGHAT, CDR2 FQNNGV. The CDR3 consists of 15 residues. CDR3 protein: CASSLEGPPGNEQYF. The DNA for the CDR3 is TGTGCCAGCAGCTTAGAAGGGCCCCCAGGGAACGAGCAGTACTTC.

The CDR3 loop reads CASTRLASTDTQYF. The DNA of the CDR3 is TGCGCCAGCACCAGACTAGCTAGCACAGATACGCAGTATTTT. The chain is built from TRBV5-1 and TRBJ2-3; 7 nucleotides align to TRBD2. V lost 6 bases to trimming and J lost 0 bases; unmatched junction nucleotides: 4. The CDR3 is 14 amino acids. Looked up from germline, CDR1 is SGHRS and CDR2 is YFSETQ.

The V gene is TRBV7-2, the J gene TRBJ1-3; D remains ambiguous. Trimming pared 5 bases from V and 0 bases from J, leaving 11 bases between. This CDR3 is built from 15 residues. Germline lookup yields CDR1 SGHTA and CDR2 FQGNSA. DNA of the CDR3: TGTGCCAGCAGCCGCGCCGTGAGCTCTGGAAACACCATATATTTT. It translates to CASSRAVSSGNTIYF.